This TCR beta chain was obtained from a study of blood T cell repertoires in COVID-19. Study overall: Both acute and convalescent COVID-19 samples were obtained from the United States, Italy and Spain. Sources were T cells, B-cell-depleted T cells, or PBMCs; the material itself was cDNA or gDNA.

Original analysis: Reference gene primer amplification in the assay estimated nucleated cell counts. Clones were read by immunoSEQ multiplex PCR, and TCRdb kept only the in-frame ones, dropping some. V, J and clone size are those of that table, while D and trimming were read from the DNA. The sample lists about 250,000 clones, roughly 84% occurring once. The CDR3 loop spans 16 amino acids. Germline V gene lookup returns CDR1 SGHTA and CDR2 FQGNSA. With 3 bases removed from V and 11 bases from J, the gap between germline ends came to 22 bases. V and J are TRBV7-2 and TRBJ1-4; TRBD1 is a possible D gene (6 bases). Input material: peripheral blood. The source is a woman aged 40 to 50 who had recovered from COVID-19. The CDR3 nucleotides read TGTGCCAGCAGCTTGTCAGGGGCCGCGGGGGGCGGGAAACTGTTTTTT. Translation gives CASSLSGAAGGGKLFF.